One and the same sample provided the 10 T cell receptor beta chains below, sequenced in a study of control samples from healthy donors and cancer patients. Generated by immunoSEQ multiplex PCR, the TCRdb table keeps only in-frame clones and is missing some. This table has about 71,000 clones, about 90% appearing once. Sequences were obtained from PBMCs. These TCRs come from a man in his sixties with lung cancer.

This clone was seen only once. The CDR3 DNA reads TGCAGCGTTGAAGATCTCATTTACAGGGGCTCGGGTTCACAGGTTGATACGCAGTATTTT. Translated: CSVEDLIYRGSGSQVDTQYF. This chain joins TRBV29-1 and TRBJ2-3; TRBD1 matches 7 bases. Germline trimming cut 0 bases from V and 6 bases from J; bases unmatched to any gene: 24. Germline CDR1 reads SQVTM; CDR2 reads ANQGSEA. The CDR3 loop spans 20 amino acids.

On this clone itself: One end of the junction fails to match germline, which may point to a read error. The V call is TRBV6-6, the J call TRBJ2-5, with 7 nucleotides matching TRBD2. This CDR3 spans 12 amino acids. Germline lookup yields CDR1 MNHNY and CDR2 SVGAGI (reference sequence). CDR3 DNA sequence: TGTGCCAGCAGTAAATCCGGGGGGACCCAGCACTTC. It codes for CASSKSGGTQHF.

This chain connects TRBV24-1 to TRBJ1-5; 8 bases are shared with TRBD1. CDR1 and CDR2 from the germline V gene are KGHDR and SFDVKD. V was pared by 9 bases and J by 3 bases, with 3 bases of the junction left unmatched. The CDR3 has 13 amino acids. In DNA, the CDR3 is TGTGCCACCCAGGGGGCTTCCAATCAGCCCCAGCATTTT. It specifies CATQGASNQPQHF.

CDR3 coding DNA: TGTGCCAGCTCACCGAGAGGGACCACCGAGCAGTACGTC. Translation: CASSPRGTTEQYV. V gene TRBV18 combines with J gene TRBJ2-7, with D tentatively TRBD1 or TRBD2 (5 bases each). This CDR3 has 13 residues. Germline V CDR1 and CDR2: KGHSH, LQKENI. V was clipped by 3 bases and J by 6 bases, with 12 bases between them.

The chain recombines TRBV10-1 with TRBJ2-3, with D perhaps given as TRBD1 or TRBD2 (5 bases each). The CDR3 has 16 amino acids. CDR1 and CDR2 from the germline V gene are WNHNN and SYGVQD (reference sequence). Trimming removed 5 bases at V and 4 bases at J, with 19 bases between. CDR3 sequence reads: CASSSLTGPDPDTQYF. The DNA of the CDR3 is TGCGCCAGCAGTTCCCTCACGGGGCCGGATCCAGATACGCAGTATTTT.

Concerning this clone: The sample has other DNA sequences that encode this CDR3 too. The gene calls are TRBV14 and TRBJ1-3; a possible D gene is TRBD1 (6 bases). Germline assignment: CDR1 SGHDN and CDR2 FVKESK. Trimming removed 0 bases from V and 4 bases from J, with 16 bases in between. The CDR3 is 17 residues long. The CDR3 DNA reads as TGTGCCAGCAGCCAAGATCGCGGGGGGCTGGTCGGAAACACCATATATTTT. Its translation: CASSQDRGGLVGNTIYF.

In DNA, the CDR3 is TGTGCCACCAGTGATTCCCGGGCAGCAGCTTCACCCCTCCACTTT. Its translation: CATSDSRAAASPLHF. This chain uses TRBV24-1 with TRBJ1-6; no firm D call. Trimming cost V 2 bases and J 9 bases, with 13 bases left between them. The CDR3 covers 15 residues. The germline V gene has CDR1 KGHDR and CDR2 SFDVKD.

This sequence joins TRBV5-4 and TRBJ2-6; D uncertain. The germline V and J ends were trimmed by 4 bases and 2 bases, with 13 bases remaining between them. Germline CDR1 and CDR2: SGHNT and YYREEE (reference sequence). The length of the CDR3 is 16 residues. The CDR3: CASSATIPPGANVLTF. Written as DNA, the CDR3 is TGTGCCAGCAGCGCAACAATTCCCCCTGGGGCCAACGTCCTGACTTTC.

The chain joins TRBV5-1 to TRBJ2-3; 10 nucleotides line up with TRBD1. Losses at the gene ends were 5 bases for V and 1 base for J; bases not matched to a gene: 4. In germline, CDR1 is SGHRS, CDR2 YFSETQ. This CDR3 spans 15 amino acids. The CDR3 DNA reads TGCGCCAGCAGTACGACAGGGGGCGGCACAGATACGCAGTATTTT. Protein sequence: CASSTTGGGTDTQYF.

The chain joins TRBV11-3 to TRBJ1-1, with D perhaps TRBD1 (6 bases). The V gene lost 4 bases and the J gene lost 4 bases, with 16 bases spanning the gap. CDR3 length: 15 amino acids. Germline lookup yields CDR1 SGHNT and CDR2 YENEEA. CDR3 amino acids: CASSSRQVLSTEAFF. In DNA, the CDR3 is TGTGCCAGCAGCTCCAGACAGGTACTATCCACTGAAGCTTTCTTT.